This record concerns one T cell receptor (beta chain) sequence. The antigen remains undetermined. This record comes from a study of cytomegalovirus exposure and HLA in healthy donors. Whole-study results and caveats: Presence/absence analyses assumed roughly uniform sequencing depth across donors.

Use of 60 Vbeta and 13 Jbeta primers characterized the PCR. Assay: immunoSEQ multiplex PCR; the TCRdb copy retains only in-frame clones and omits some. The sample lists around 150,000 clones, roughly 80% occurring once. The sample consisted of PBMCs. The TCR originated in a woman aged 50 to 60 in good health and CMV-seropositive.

The DNA for the CDR3 is TGTGCCAGCAGCCTCCAGGTCAGCAACACCGGGGAGCTGTTTTTT. Translating it yields CASSLQVSNTGELFF. The chain joins TRBV7-6 to TRBJ2-2; D remains unclear. Trimming pared 5 bases from V and 2 bases from J, leaving 12 bases between. In germline, CDR1 is SGHVS, CDR2 FNYEAQ. The CDR3 is made up of 15 amino acids.